This TCR beta chain was identified in a study of shared clonotypes between healthy human individuals. Assay: immunoSEQ multiplex PCR; the TCRdb copy retains only in-frame clones and omits some. The sample records roughly 500,000 clones, about 79% being singletons. The sample comprised PBMCs. The TCR sequence derives from a middle-aged woman in good health. Some clones in this sample may be carry-over from other donors' samples.

In DNA, the CDR3 is TGTGCCAGCAGTGGGGCACCCGGCACAGATACGCAGTATTTT. Residues: CASSGAPGTDTQYF. The chain joins TRBV6-4 to TRBJ2-3; D uncertain. The germline V gene has CDR1 MRHNA and CDR2 SNTAGT. This CDR3 has 14 residues. Trimming stripped 4 bases from V and 1 base from J, with 9 bases between.